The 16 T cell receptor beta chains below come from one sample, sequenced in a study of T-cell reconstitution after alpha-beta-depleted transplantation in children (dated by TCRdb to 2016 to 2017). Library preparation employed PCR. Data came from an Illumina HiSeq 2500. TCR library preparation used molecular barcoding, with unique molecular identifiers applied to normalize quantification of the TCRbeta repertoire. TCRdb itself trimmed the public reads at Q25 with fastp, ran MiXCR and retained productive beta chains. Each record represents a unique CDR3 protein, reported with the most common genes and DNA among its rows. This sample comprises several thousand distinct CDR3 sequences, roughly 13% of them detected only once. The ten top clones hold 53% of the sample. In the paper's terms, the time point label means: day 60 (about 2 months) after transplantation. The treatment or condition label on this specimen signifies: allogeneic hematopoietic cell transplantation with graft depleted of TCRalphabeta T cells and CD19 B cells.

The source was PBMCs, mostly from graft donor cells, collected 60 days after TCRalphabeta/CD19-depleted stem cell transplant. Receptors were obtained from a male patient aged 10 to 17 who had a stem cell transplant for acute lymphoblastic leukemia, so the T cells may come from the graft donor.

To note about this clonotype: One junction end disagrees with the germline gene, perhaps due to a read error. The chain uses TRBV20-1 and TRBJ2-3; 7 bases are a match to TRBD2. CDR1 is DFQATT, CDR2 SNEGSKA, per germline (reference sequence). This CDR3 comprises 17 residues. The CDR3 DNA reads TGCTGTGCTAGAGGGTGGACTAGTGGGAGACGCACAGATACGCAGTATTTT. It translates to CCARGWTSGRRTDTQYF.

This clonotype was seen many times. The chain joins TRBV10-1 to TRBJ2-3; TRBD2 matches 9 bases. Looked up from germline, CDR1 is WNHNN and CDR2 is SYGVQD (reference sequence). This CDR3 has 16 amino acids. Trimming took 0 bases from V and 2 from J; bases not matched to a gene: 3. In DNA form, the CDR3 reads TGCGCCAGCAGTGAGTCCAGCGGGGGGTTCACAGATACGCAGTATTTT. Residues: CASSESSGGFTDTQYF.

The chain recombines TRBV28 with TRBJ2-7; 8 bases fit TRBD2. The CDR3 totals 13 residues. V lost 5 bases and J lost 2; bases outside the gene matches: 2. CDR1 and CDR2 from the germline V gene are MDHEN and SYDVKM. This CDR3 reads CASSKRGTYEQYF. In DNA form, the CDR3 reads TGTGCCAGCAGTAAGCGGGGGACCTACGAGCAGTACTTC.

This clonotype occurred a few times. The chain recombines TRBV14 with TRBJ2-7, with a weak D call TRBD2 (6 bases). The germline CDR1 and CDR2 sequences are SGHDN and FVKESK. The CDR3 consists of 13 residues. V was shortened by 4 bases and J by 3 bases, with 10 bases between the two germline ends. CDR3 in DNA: TGTGCCAGCAGCCTGATGGGGGGCTACGAGCAGTACTTC. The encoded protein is CASSLMGGYEQYF.

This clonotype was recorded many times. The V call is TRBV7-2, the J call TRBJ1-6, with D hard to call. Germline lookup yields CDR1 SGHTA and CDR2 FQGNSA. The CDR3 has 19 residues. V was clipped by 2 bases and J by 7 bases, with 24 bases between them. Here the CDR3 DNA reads TGTGCCAGCAGCTTAAGCCCCCCCATTCGGACCTTCCAAAATTCACCCCTCCACTTT. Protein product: CASSLSPPIRTFQNSPLHF.

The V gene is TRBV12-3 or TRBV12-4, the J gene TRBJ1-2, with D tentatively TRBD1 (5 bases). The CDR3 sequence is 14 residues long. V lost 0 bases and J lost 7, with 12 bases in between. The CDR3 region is CASSLARRRGGYTF. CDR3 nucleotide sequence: TGTGCCAGCAGTTTAGCGCGCAGAAGGGGTGGCTACACCTTC.

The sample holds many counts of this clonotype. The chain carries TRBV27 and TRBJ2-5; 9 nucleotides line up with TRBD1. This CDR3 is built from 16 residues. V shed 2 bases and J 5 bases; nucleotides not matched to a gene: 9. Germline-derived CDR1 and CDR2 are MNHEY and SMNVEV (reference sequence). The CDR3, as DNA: TGTGCCAGCAGTTTAGTCTGGGACAGGGAATGGGAGACCCAGTACTTC. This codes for CASSLVWDREWETQYF.

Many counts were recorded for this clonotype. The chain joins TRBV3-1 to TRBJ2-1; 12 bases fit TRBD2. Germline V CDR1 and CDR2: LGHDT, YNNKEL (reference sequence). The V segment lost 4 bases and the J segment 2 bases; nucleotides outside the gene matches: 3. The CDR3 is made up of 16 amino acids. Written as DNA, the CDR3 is TGTGCCAGCAGCCTGGGACTAGCGGGCCCCTACAATGAGCAGTTCTTC. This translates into CASSLGLAGPYNEQFF.

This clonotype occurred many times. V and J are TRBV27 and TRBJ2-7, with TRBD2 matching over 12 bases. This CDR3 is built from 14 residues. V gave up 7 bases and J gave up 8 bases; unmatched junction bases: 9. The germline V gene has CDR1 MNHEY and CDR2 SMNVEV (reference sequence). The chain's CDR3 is CASKVRLAGVQQYF. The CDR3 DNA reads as TGTGCCAGCAAGGTTCGACTAGCGGGAGTCCAGCAGTACTTC.

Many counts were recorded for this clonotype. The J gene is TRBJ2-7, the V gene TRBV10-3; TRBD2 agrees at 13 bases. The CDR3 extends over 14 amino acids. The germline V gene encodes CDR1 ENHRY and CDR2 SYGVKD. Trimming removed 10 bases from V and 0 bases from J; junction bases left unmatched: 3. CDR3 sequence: CATGLAGASYEQYF. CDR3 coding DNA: TGTGCCACCGGACTAGCGGGGGCCTCCTACGAGCAGTACTTC.

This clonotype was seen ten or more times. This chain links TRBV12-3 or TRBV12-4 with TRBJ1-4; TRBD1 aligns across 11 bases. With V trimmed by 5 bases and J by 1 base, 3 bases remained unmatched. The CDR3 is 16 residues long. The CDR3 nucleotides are TGTGCCAGCAGTCCCGGGACAGGGGGAACTAATGAAAAACTGTTTTTT. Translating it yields CASSPGTGGTNEKLFF.

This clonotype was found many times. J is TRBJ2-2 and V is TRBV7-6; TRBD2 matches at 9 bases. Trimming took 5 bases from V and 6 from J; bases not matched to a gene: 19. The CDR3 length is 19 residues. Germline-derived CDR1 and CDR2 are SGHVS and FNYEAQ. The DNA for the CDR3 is TGTGCCAGCAGCCCCGGGACAGTTCTAGCGGGAACTAGAGCCGGGGAGCTGTTTTTT. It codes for CASSPGTVLAGTRAGELFF.

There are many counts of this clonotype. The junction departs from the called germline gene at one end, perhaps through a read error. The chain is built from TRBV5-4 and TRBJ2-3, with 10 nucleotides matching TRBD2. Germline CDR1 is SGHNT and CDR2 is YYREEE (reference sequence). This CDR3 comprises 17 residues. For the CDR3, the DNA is TGTGCCAGCAGCTTGGGGACCCTGCCTAGCGGGGGAGATACGCACTATTTT. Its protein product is CASSLGTLPSGGDTHYF.

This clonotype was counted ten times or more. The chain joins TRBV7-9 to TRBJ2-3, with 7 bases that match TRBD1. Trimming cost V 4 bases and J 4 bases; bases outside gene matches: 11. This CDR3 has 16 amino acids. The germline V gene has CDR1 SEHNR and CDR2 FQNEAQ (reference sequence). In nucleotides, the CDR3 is TGTGCCAGCAGCTCCTGGGACAGCCTGAGGGCAGATACGCAGTATTTT. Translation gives CASSSWDSLRADTQYF.

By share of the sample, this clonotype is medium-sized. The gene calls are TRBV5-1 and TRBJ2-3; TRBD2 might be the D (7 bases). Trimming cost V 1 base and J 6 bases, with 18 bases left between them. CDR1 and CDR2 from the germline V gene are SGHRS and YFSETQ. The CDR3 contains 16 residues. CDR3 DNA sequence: TGCGCCAGCAGCTTGATGGGGGGGGCCTCGTTTGATACGCAGTATTTT. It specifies CASSLMGGASFDTQYF.

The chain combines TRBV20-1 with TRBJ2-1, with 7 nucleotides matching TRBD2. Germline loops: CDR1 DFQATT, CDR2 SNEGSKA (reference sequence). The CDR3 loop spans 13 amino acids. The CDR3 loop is CRGGGVNQNEQFF. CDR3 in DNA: TGCAGGGGGGGGGGGGTCAACCAAAATGAGCAGTTCTTC.